Following are 22 T cell receptor beta chains from one sample sequenced in a study of shared clonotypes between healthy human individuals. Profiled with immunoSEQ multiplex PCR; TCRdb holds only in-frame clones, not every one. The data contain approximately 1,500,000 clones, 95% to 99% of them singletons. Sequenced sample: naive CD4+ T cells sorted from blood. Regarding subset: CD45RA+ positively selected. The receptors shown here come from a man aged 25-45 years in good health.

For this clone: One end of the junction is discordant with germline, which a read error may explain. Other nucleotide sequences from this sample produce the same CDR3. The chain employs TRBV18 and TRBJ2-1; D is unresolved. The CDR3 is made up of 14 amino acids. Per germline, CDR1 KGHSH and CDR2 LQKENI. CDR3 DNA: TGTGCCAGCTCACCGACCCGAACCTATAATGAGCAGTTCTTC. It yields the protein CASSPTRTYNEQFF.

The V call is TRBV12-2, the J call TRBJ2-1; no check of the table's D call, TRBD2, against the DNA was made. TRBV12-2 is a recognized pseudogene. The CDR3 has 14 amino acids. The CDR3 DNA is TGTGCAAGTCGCTTTTTCACTTTCTACAATGAGCAGTTCTTC. Its translation: CASRFFTFYNEQFF.

A note on this clone: This sample includes further DNA sequences coding for the same CDR3. This sequence joins TRBV5-1 and TRBJ2-5; possibly TRBD1 or TRBD2 for D (6 bases each). Germline V gene data show CDR1 as SGHRS and CDR2 as YFSETQ. CDR3 length: 14 residues. The V and J ends lost 3 bases and 5 bases respectively, with 14 bases between them. The CDR3 loop is CASSWGAGQETQYF. CDR3 coding DNA: TGCGCCAGCAGCTGGGGGGCAGGGCAGGAGACCCAGTACTTC. Combining the CDR3 with reference TRBV5-1 and TRBJ2-5 gives the whole variable domain KAGVTQTPRYLIKTRGQQVTLSCSPISGHRSVSWYQQTPGQGLQFLFEYFSETQRNKGNFPGRFSGRQFSNSRSEMNVSTLELGDSALYLCASSWGAGQETQYFGPGTRLLVL.

This chain joins TRBV28 and TRBJ1-2; D call uncertain. The CDR3 extends over 12 amino acids. The V gene lost 5 bases and the J gene lost 12 bases, with 16 bases spanning the gap. The germline gives CDR1 MDHEN, CDR2 SYDVKM. The CDR3 protein is CASSTRTPHNTF. DNA for the CDR3: TGTGCCAGCAGTACCCGGACCCCGCACAACACCTTC.

The chain is built from TRBV23-1 and TRBJ2-7; 9 nucleotides match TRBD1. TRBV23-1 is an open reading frame whose function is uncertain. The J segment lost 0 bases and the V segment lost 7 bases, leaving 10 bases of the junction unmatched. The length of the CDR3 is 16 residues. CDR3 in DNA: TGCGCCAGCACCTCAGGACAGGGGAAGAGCTCCTACGAGCAGTACTTC. Translating gives CASTSGQGKSSYEQYF.

The table lists this clone with a count of one. V usage is TRBV5-4 and J usage is TRBJ1-1; 7 nucleotides agree with TRBD1. The J segment lost 1 base and the V segment lost 3 bases, leaving 3 bases of the junction unmatched. This CDR3 region has 14 residues. Germline CDR1 reads SGHNT; CDR2 reads YYREEE (reference sequence). DNA for the CDR3: TGTGCCAGCAGCTGGACAGGACAGAACACTGAAGCTTTCTTT. Amino acid sequence: CASSWTGQNTEAFF.

This sequence joins TRBV10-3 and TRBJ2-2, with 10 nucleotides matching TRBD2. From germline, CDR1 is ENHRY and CDR2 SYGVKD. The V and J ends lost 5 bases and 2 bases, in that order; junction bases with no gene match: 8. The CDR3 consists of 17 residues. The CDR3 nucleotides are TGTGCCATCAGTAGCCAGCGGGAGGGCAAAAACACCGGGGAGCTGTTTTTT. Its protein is CAISSQREGKNTGELFF.

The chain is built from TRBV5-4 and TRBJ1-1; D unresolved. In germline, CDR1 is SGHNT, CDR2 YYREEE (reference sequence). This CDR3 has 14 amino acids. V was pared by 0 bases and J by 6 bases, with 12 bases between. CDR3 protein: CASSLDGLGAEAFF. For the CDR3, the DNA is TGTGCCAGCAGCTTGGACGGTCTCGGCGCTGAAGCTTTCTTT.

The chain carries TRBV6-1 and TRBJ2-5, with 8 bases fitting TRBD1. CDR1 is MNHNS and CDR2 is SASEGT in the germline V gene. J was trimmed by 7 bases and V by 7 bases; bases with no gene match: 14. The CDR3 is made up of 15 amino acids. CDR3 residues: CASTAPWQGATTQYF. CDR3 DNA sequence: TGTGCCAGCACCGCCCCCTGGCAGGGGGCGACGACCCAGTACTTC.

The chain uses TRBV7-9 and TRBJ2-3; no reliable D call. CDR3 size: 12 residues. Germline loops: CDR1 SEHNR, CDR2 FQNEAQ (reference sequence). With 5 bases removed from V and 5 bases from J, the gap between germline ends came to 8 bases. The CDR3 region is CASSVLGDTQYF. In DNA, the CDR3 is TGTGCCAGCAGCGTATTGGGAGATACGCAGTATTTT.

This chain connects TRBV18 to TRBJ1-1; no definite D call. The V end lost 1 base, the J end lost 1 base, and 22 bases lay between the germline ends. The CDR3 has 19 residues. Germline V CDR1 and CDR2: KGHSH, LQKENI. The CDR3 region is CASSPLGLMNSDPNTEAFF. CDR3 in DNA: TGTGCCAGCTCACCACTAGGCCTCATGAACAGCGATCCGAACACTGAAGCTTTCTTT. Looking up the rest from reference TRBV18 and TRBJ1-1 gives the full variable domain: NAGVMQNPRHLVRRRGQEARLRCSPMKGHSHVYWYRQLPEEGLKFMVYLQKENIIDESGMPKERFSAEFPKEGPSILRIQQVVRGDSAAYFCASSPLGLMNSDPNTEAFFGQGTRLTVV.

Worth noting for this clone: The sample carries other DNA sequences with the same CDR3. This rearrangement joins TRBV18 to TRBJ2-5, with D perhaps matching TRBD1 (6 bases). CDR1 KGHSH and CDR2 LQKENI come from the germline V gene. Trimming took 3 bases from V and 4 from J, leaving 9 bases between them. This CDR3 comprises 13 residues. The CDR3 nucleotides are TGTGCCAGCTCACCGAGGGGGTCAGAGACCCAGTACTTC. Translation: CASSPRGSETQYF.

To note about this clone: Other DNA sequences from this sample encode an identical CDR3 as well. The chain carries TRBV18 and TRBJ1-1; D gene ambiguous. Germline CDR1 reads KGHSH; CDR2 reads LQKENI. The CDR3 loop spans 11 amino acids. Trimming took off 2 bases at V and 8 bases at J, with 6 bases between the two ends. CDR3 in amino acids: CASSPSGEAFF. The CDR3 bases are TGTGCCAGCTCACCAAGCGGAGAAGCTTTCTTT.

J is TRBJ2-3 and V is TRBV7-9; TRBD2 aligns across 7 bases. CDR1 and CDR2 (germline): SEHNR, FQNEAQ (reference sequence). The CDR3 consists of 13 residues. The junction had 5 bases not matched to a gene; V was cut back by 6 bases and J by 5 bases. CDR3 nucleotides: TGTGCCAGCAGTTTGTCGGGGGGAGATACGCAGTATTTT. This encodes CASSLSGGDTQYF.

The chain joins TRBV15 to TRBJ1-2, with no clear D. The germline CDR1 and CDR2 sequences are LNHNV and YYDKDF (reference sequence). The CDR3 runs 14 residues. Trimming took off 0 bases at V and 1 base at J, with 6 bases between the two ends. DNA of the CDR3: TGTGCCACCAGCAGAGATCGGGTTAACTATGGCTACACCTTC. Its translation: CATSRDRVNYGYTF.

Concerning this clone: Other DNA sequences within the sample encode an identical CDR3. The rearrangement uses TRBV28 and TRBJ2-5, with D unresolved. This CDR3 region has 13 residues. The V and J ends lost 1 base and 5 bases respectively, with 8 bases between them. The germline CDR1 and CDR2 sequences are MDHEN and SYDVKM. The CDR3: CASSLSGVETQYF. The CDR3 DNA reads TGTGCCAGCAGTTTATCAGGTGTTGAGACCCAGTACTTC.

The chain combines TRBV19 with TRBJ2-3, with D possibly matching TRBD2 (6 bases). The length of the CDR3 is 14 residues. Germline lookup yields CDR1 LNHDA and CDR2 SQIVND (reference sequence). V was cut by 1 base and J by 6 bases, with 11 bases left in between. The CDR3 loop reads CASSIGGGVDTQYF. The CDR3 DNA reads as TGTGCCAGTAGTATAGGCGGAGGGGTGGATACGCAGTATTTT.

The J gene is TRBJ2-7, the V gene TRBV7-2, with 10 bases aligning to TRBD2. This CDR3 spans 15 amino acids. V was clipped by 2 bases and J by 0 bases; unmatched bases: 1. The V gene's germline CDR1 is SGHTA and CDR2 FQGNSA. Written as DNA, the CDR3 is TGTGCCAGCAGCTTAACTAGCGGGATCTCCTACGAGCAGTACTTC. Its translation: CASSLTSGISYEQYF.

This clone has only one observation. The gene calls are TRBV10-3 and TRBJ1-1; a weak D match, TRBD1 (5 bases). This CDR3 is built from 16 residues. CDR1 is ENHRY and CDR2 is SYGVKD in the germline V gene. V was trimmed by 1 base and J by 5 bases, leaving 17 bases between them. The CDR3 reads CAISEFLWGEGTEAFF. The CDR3 region has the DNA TGTGCCATCAGTGAGTTCCTGTGGGGGGAGGGTACTGAAGCTTTCTTT.

The V call is TRBV2, the J call TRBJ1-2; D unclear. V gave up 4 bases and J gave up 7 bases, with 7 bases separating them. The CDR3 loop spans 11 amino acids. Looked up from germline, CDR1 is SNHLY and CDR2 is FYNNEI. The CDR3 DNA reads as TGTGCCAGCAGTGTTTTCTCTGGCTACACCTTC. Its translation: CASSVFSGYTF.

The J gene is TRBJ2-7, the V gene TRBV18, with 12 positions matching TRBD2. CDR1 and CDR2 (germline): KGHSH, LQKENI. With V trimmed by 5 bases and J by 3 bases, 2 bases remained unmatched. The CDR3 consists of 14 residues. The CDR3 sequence is CASSGLAGNYEQYF. The DNA of the CDR3 is TGTGCCAGCTCAGGACTAGCGGGGAACTACGAGCAGTACTTC. The entire variable domain, with the rest obtained from reference TRBV18 and TRBJ2-7, is as follows: NAGVMQNPRHLVRRRGQEARLRCSPMKGHSHVYWYRQLPEEGLKFMVYLQKENIIDESGMPKERFSAEFPKEGPSILRIQQVVRGDSAAYFCASSGLAGNYEQYFGPGTRLTVT.

This chain connects TRBV4-1 to TRBJ2-5, with D perhaps matching TRBD1 (6 bases). V was clipped by 3 bases and J by 5 bases, with 16 bases between them. The CDR3 has 15 amino acids. CDR1 is MGHRA and CDR2 is YSYEKL in the germline V gene. This chain's CDR3 is CASSQTIGQRETQYF. In DNA, the CDR3 is TGCGCCAGCAGCCAGACGATTGGACAGCGGGAGACCCAGTACTTC.